Presented here are 11 T cell receptor beta chains from one specimen sequenced in a study of PD-1 blockade in classical Hodgkin lymphoma. Time point in this sample: cycle 4 day 1 (C4D1), after five to seven weeks of nivolumab. The patients all showed relapse after autologous stem cell transplantation, while their brentuximab vedotin exposure varied. This table comes from immunoSEQ multiplex PCR, and its TCRdb copy is limited to in-frame clones, with some not included. The top ten clones hold over 3% of a sample with just under 45,000 clones, 60% to 70% of them seen once. The source was peripheral blood mononuclear cells (PBMCs), collected before the fourth cycle of nivolumab. The receptors derive from a human donor with classical Hodgkin lymphoma.

The V gene is TRBV6-5, the J gene TRBJ2-1; TRBD1 agrees at 7 bases. Germline V gene sequence: CDR1 MNHEY, CDR2 SVGAGI. The CDR3 runs 11 residues. Trimming took 9 bases from V and 7 from J; bases not matched to a gene: 3. In DNA, the CDR3 is TGTGCCAGTTACAGGGGTAATGAGCAGTTCTTC. Protein sequence: CASYRGNEQFF.

The table lists this clone with a few counts. CDR3 nucleotides: TGTGCCAGCAGTCCCTCGAAGTACGAGCAGTACTTC. Its protein product is CASSPSKYEQYF. V gene TRBV28 combines with J gene TRBJ2-7; D remains unclear. The CDR3 is made up of 12 amino acids. Germline assignment: CDR1 MDHEN and CDR2 SYDVKM. Trimming pared 5 bases from V and 4 bases from J, leaving 9 bases between.

CDR3 in amino acids: CASSPTSAGYNEQFF. In DNA, the CDR3 is TGTGCCAGCAGCCCAACTAGCGCGGGCTACAATGAGCAGTTCTTC. This chain connects TRBV7-2 to TRBJ2-1; TRBD2 matches 7 bases. The CDR3 is 15 residues long. V dropped 5 bases and J dropped 3; count of bases not matched to a gene: 7. CDR1 is SGHTA and CDR2 is FQGNSA in the germline V gene. Complete variable domain (other parts from reference TRBV7-2 and TRBJ2-1): GAGVSQSPSNKVTEKGKDVELRCDPISGHTALYWYRQSLGQGLEFLIYFQGNSAPDKSGLPSDRFSAERTGGSVSTLTIQRTQQEDSAVYLCASSPTSAGYNEQFFGPGTRLTVL.

Written as DNA, the CDR3 is TGTGCCAGCAGCAGGGGACTAGCGGGAGACAGCGAGCAGTACTTC. Amino acid sequence: CASSRGLAGDSEQYF. V usage is TRBV5-5 and J usage is TRBJ2-7, with 14 bases lining up with TRBD2. CDR1 and CDR2 (germline): SGHKS, YYEKEE (reference sequence). V lost 4 bases, J lost 6 bases, and 6 bases stayed unmatched. The length of the CDR3 is 15 residues.

This chain links TRBV6-5 with TRBJ1-6, with TRBD1 matching over 7 bases. The V gene end was trimmed by 2 bases and the J gene end by 7 bases; junction bases not matched to a gene: 5. The CDR3 has 15 amino acids. Germline V gives CDR1 MNHEY, CDR2 SVGAGI. For the CDR3, the DNA is TGTGCCAGCAGTTACAGACAGGGAAGGAATTCACCCCTCCACTTT. It codes for CASSYRQGRNSPLHF.

The chain is built from TRBV21-1 and TRBJ1-2. TRBV21-1 has pseudogene status. CDR3 length: 15 residues. CDR3 nucleotides: TGTGCCAGCAGCATCGGCAGACCCCGACGAAGAGGCTACACCTTC. Translating gives CASSIGRPRRRGYTF.

The rearrangement uses TRBV28 and TRBJ1-1, with 7 nucleotides matching TRBD1. Germline assignment: CDR1 MDHEN and CDR2 SYDVKM. The trim removed 0 bases at V and 0 bases at J, leaving 4 bases unmatched. This CDR3 spans 16 amino acids. The CDR3 sequence is CASSLWGTVMNTEAFF. The CDR3 nucleotides are TGTGCCAGCAGTTTATGGGGGACAGTTATGAACACTGAAGCTTTCTTT. The full variable domain, with the rest looked up from reference TRBV28 and TRBJ1-1, is DVKVTQSSRYLVKRTGEKVFLECVQDMDHENMFWYRQDPGLGLRLIYFSYDVKMKEKGDIPEGYSVSREKKERFSLILESASTNQTSMYLCASSLWGTVMNTEAFFGQGTRLTVV.

V usage is TRBV14 and J usage is TRBJ1-1; weak D call: TRBD1 (6 bases). This CDR3 spans 17 amino acids. The germline CDR1 and CDR2 sequences are SGHDN and FVKESK. Trimming left V 4 bases short and J 3 bases short, with 21 bases between. The CDR3 reads CASSLLGGSLTYTEAFF. CDR3 DNA: TGTGCCAGCAGCCTACTAGGGGGAAGTTTAACGTACACTGAAGCTTTCTTT.

The chain links TRBV28 to TRBJ2-7; D is unresolved. The germline CDR1 and CDR2 sequences are MDHEN and SYDVKM. The CDR3 consists of 14 residues. V lost 3 bases, J lost 2 bases, and 11 bases lay in between. The CDR3 bases are TGTGCCAGCAGTTTGTTTGGCCGTACCTACGAGCAGTACTTC. This encodes CASSLFGRTYEQYF.

This chain connects TRBV6-5 to TRBJ1-3, with D uncertain. From germline, CDR1 is MNHEY and CDR2 SVGAGI. The ends were cut back, 9 bases at V and 0 bases at J, with 12 bases in the middle. The CDR3 loop spans 14 amino acids. The CDR3 loop reads CASPLGNSGNTIYF. DNA for the CDR3: TGTGCCAGTCCCCTAGGGAACTCTGGAAACACCATATATTTT.

The chain is built from TRBV4-3 and TRBJ1-2; D is unclear. Germline V gene data show CDR1 as LGHNA and CDR2 as YSLEER. The CDR3 length is 16 residues. The V end lost 4 bases, the J end lost 5 bases, and 20 bases lay between the germline ends. CDR3 protein: CASSPYFESAGYGYTF. DNA for the CDR3: TGCGCCAGCAGCCCGTATTTTGAGTCCGCCGGTTATGGCTACACCTTC.